The next 23 T cell receptor beta chains were all read from a single sample in a study of blood T cell repertoires in COVID-19. TCRdb's table, derived via immunoSEQ multiplex PCR, lists solely in-frame clones and lacks some. The sample yields about 130,000 clones, 60% to 80% seen once. Sequenced input: peripheral blood. Receptor source: a man older than 75 with COVID-19, enrolled during active disease.

This rearrangement joins TRBV11-2 to TRBJ2-3, with 13 nucleotides matching TRBD2. CDR3 size: 17 residues. With 2 bases clipped from V and 2 bases from J, the junction kept 4 bases outside the gene matches. Germline CDR1 reads SGHAT; CDR2 reads FQNNGV. The CDR3 reads CASSLTTSGGATDTQYF. The CDR3 DNA reads as TGTGCCAGCAGCTTAACCACTAGCGGGGGGGCCACAGATACGCAGTATTTT. Full variable domain (outside the CDR3, taken from reference TRBV11-2 and TRBJ2-3): EAGVAQSPRYKIIEKRQSVAFWCNPISGHATLYWYQQILGQGPKLLIQFQNNGVVDDSQLPKDRFSAERLKGVDSTLKIQPAKLEDSAVYLCASSLTTSGGATDTQYFGPGTRLTVL.

CDR3 protein: CASSKSGASYNSPLHF. The CDR3 DNA follows: TGTGCCAGCAGCAAAAGCGGGGCCTCCTATAATTCACCCCTCCACTTT. The chain employs TRBV7-9 and TRBJ1-6; perhaps TRBD1 as D (5 bases). The ends were cut back, 5 bases at V and 0 bases at J, with 11 bases in the middle. Germline CDR1 is SEHNR and CDR2 is FQNEAQ (reference sequence). The CDR3 has 16 amino acids.

The chain has TRBV19 and TRBJ2-7, with 9 bases lining up with TRBD1. CDR1 and CDR2 (germline): LNHDA, SQIVND (reference sequence). CDR3 length: 13 amino acids. Trimming removed 3 bases from V and 6 bases from J; junction bases left unmatched: 3. The CDR3: CASSIATGGEQYF. The CDR3 bases are TGTGCCAGTAGTATCGCGACAGGGGGCGAGCAGTACTTC.

The gene calls are TRBV30 and TRBJ2-4; D gene unclear. Germline V gene data show CDR1 as GTSNPN and CDR2 as SVGIG (reference sequence). V lost 1 base to trimming and J lost 0 bases, with 4 bases between them. CDR3 length: 13 residues. The CDR3 bases are TGTGCCTGGAGTGAACTAGCCAAAAACATTCAGTACTTC. The encoded protein is CAWSELAKNIQYF.

The gene calls are TRBV19 and TRBJ1-3; 11 nucleotides match TRBD1. The V gene end was trimmed by 7 bases and the J gene end by 2 bases; junction bases not matched to a gene: 1. Germline loops: CDR1 LNHDA, CDR2 SQIVND (reference sequence). The CDR3 has 14 residues. CDR3 residues: CASMGQGAGNTIYF. The CDR3 DNA sequence: TGTGCCAGTATGGGACAGGGGGCTGGAAACACCATATATTTT.

The chain links TRBV7-2 to TRBJ2-4; TRBD1 is a possible D gene (5 bases). Germline V gene data show CDR1 as SGHTA and CDR2 as FQGNSA. The CDR3 is 15 amino acids. Between the trimmed V and J ends, which lost 0 bases and 6 bases, there was a span of 12 bases. The CDR3 coding sequence is TGTGCCAGCAGCTTAGCGCAAAGGGGTTCAAACATTCAGTACTTC. This codes for CASSLAQRGSNIQYF.

This chain uses TRBV6-5 with TRBJ1-2, with TRBD1 identical over 8 bases. In germline, CDR1 is MNHEY, CDR2 SVGAGI. V lost 6 bases to trimming and J lost 4 bases; unmatched junction nucleotides: 7. The CDR3 loop spans 14 amino acids. The CDR3 is CASSSTGQAYGYTF. The CDR3 DNA reads TGTGCCAGCAGCTCCACGGGACAGGCCTATGGCTACACCTTC.

The chain links TRBV7-2 to TRBJ1-4; D is perhaps TRBD1 (5 bases). The V end was cut by 5 bases, the J end by 7 bases, with 20 bases between. The CDR3 totals 16 residues. Germline V gene data show CDR1 as SGHTA and CDR2 as FQGNSA. The CDR3 DNA sequence: TGTGCCAGCAGCCCCTATCAGGCCAGGGTTAGTGAAAAACTGTTTTTT. Amino acids: CASSPYQARVSEKLFF.

The rearrangement uses TRBV2 and TRBJ1-1; 7 nucleotides agree with TRBD1. Trimming took 6 bases from V and 10 from J; bases not matched to a gene: 8. The CDR3 covers 12 residues. Germline CDR1 reads SNHLY; CDR2 reads FYNNEI. This CDR3 is CASRFLDRAAFF. For the CDR3, the DNA is TGTGCCAGCAGGTTCCTAGACAGGGCAGCTTTCTTT.

The chain joins TRBV28 to TRBJ1-2; 10 bases fit TRBD1. Germline V gene sequence: CDR1 MDHEN, CDR2 SYDVKM. The CDR3 consists of 14 residues. Trimming at V came to 4 bases and at J to 8 bases, leaving 7 bases not matched to a gene. The CDR3 DNA is TGTGCCAGCAGTTCCTACACGGACAGGGGGGGCTACACCTTC. Translation gives CASSSYTDRGGYTF.

The chain uses TRBV29-1 and TRBJ1-2; 10 positions match TRBD1. The length of the CDR3 is 12 residues. Per the germline V gene, CDR1 is SQVTM and CDR2 is ANQGSEA. J was trimmed by 8 bases and V by 7 bases; bases with no gene match: 7. Here the CDR3 reads CSASGQGTGYTF. The CDR3 DNA reads as TGCAGCGCATCGGGACAGGGGACGGGCTACACCTTC.

The chain couples TRBV9 to TRBJ2-5; maybe TRBD2 (5 bases). Germline values: CDR1 SGDLS, CDR2 YYNGEE. There are 13 residues in the CDR3. The V gene lost 0 bases and the J gene lost 3 bases, with 6 bases spanning the gap. CDR3 in DNA: TGTGCCAGCAGCGTAGCCGGGGAAGAGACCCAGTACTTC. This gives the protein CASSVAGEETQYF.

The sample holds a few counts of this clone. The CDR3 protein is CASRDYTDTQYF. The CDR3 DNA is TGTGCCAGTCGGGACTACACAGATACGCAGTATTTT. The V and J genes are TRBV19 and TRBJ2-3, with TRBD2 matching 7 bases. The V gene's germline CDR1 is LNHDA and CDR2 SQIVND (reference sequence). The CDR3 has 12 residues. V lost 8 bases, J lost 2 bases, and 1 base stayed unmatched.

V gene TRBV6-2 or TRBV6-3 combines with J gene TRBJ2-5, with 7 bases that match TRBD1. CDR3 length: 13 amino acids. Germline values: CDR1 MNHEY, CDR2 SVGEGT. Trimming cost V 5 bases and J 5 bases; bases outside gene matches: 5. CDR3 bases: TGTGCCAGCAGTGACAGGGAGTACGAGACCCAGTACTTC. Residues: CASSDREYETQYF.

Turning to this clone: Other DNA sequences in this specimen translate into the identical CDR3. The chain has TRBV30 and TRBJ2-7; 9 positions match TRBD1. With V trimmed by 3 bases and J by 1 base, 7 bases remained unmatched. Germline V CDR1 and CDR2: GTSNPN, SVGIG (reference sequence). The CDR3 has 15 amino acids. The CDR3 loop reads CAWSPGTGSSYEQYF. As DNA, the CDR3 is TGTGCCTGGAGCCCGGGGACAGGGAGTTCCTACGAGCAGTACTTC.

V gene TRBV11-2 combines with J gene TRBJ1-2; 7 bases are a match to TRBD1. The CDR3 length is 15 residues. The germline V gene has CDR1 SGHAT and CDR2 FQNNGV. The J segment lost 4 bases and the V segment lost 7 bases, leaving 12 bases of the junction unmatched. The CDR3 spells CASTPGGSTIYGYTF. The CDR3 nucleotides read TGTGCCAGCACCCCAGGGGGGAGCACTATCTATGGCTACACCTTC.

Written as DNA, the CDR3 is TGTGCCAGCTCACCCGGCACCCCAGGGGAGCAGTTCTTC. Its protein is CASSPGTPGEQFF. The V call is TRBV18, the J call TRBJ2-1, with D possibly matching TRBD1 (5 bases). The V gene's germline CDR1 is KGHSH and CDR2 LQKENI. V was trimmed by 3 bases and J by 10 bases, leaving 13 bases between them. This CDR3 comprises 13 residues. The whole variable domain, filled in from reference TRBV18 and TRBJ2-1, reads NAGVMQNPRHLVRRRGQEARLRCSPMKGHSHVYWYRQLPEEGLKFMVYLQKENIIDESGMPKERFSAEFPKEGPSILRIQQVVRGDSAAYFCASSPGTPGEQFFGPGTRLTVL.

V is TRBV5-1 and J is TRBJ2-7; 12 bases map to TRBD1. Germline V gene data show CDR1 as SGHRS and CDR2 as YFSETQ. The V segment lost 4 bases and the J segment 6 bases; nucleotides outside the gene matches: 5. The CDR3 totals 14 residues. CDR3 coding DNA: TGCGCCAGCAGCCCGGGACAGGGGGCAAGCGAGCAGTACTTC. As protein: CASSPGQGASEQYF.

V gene TRBV5-6 combines with J gene TRBJ2-2; D remains ambiguous. Trimming stripped 1 base from V and 3 bases from J, with 10 bases between. The CDR3 is 15 amino acids. Germline V lookup: CDR1 SGHDT, CDR2 YYEEEE. CDR3 coding DNA: TGTGCCAGCAGCTTGTTCAGGTGGGACACCGGGGAGCTGTTTTTT. Amino acid sequence: CASSLFRWDTGELFF.

The chain is built from TRBV14 and TRBJ1-6; the match to TRBD1 covers 10 bases. V lost 3 bases to trimming and J lost 7 bases; unmatched junction nucleotides: 0. The germline V gene encodes CDR1 SGHDN and CDR2 FVKESK. The CDR3 consists of 14 residues. The CDR3 reads CASSQTGGNSPLHF. The CDR3 coding sequence is TGTGCCAGCAGCCAGACAGGGGGCAATTCACCCCTCCACTTT.

The V gene is TRBV11-3, the J gene TRBJ1-3; D remains unclear. CDR3 length equals 13 residues. The V and J ends lost 5 bases and 4 bases respectively, with 9 bases between them. The germline V gene has CDR1 SGHNT and CDR2 YENEEA. The CDR3 is CASSLGSGNTIYF. The DNA of the CDR3 is TGTGCCAGCAGCCTGGGTAGCGGAAACACCATATATTTT.

The chain links TRBV19 to TRBJ2-7, with D possibly being TRBD1 (6 bases). The V gene lost 3 bases and the J gene lost 0 bases, with 12 bases spanning the gap. Per the germline V gene, CDR1 is LNHDA and CDR2 is SQIVND (reference sequence). This CDR3 has 15 amino acids. CDR3 nucleotide sequence: TGTGCCAGTAGTATGGCACAGGGATTCTCCTACGAGCAGTACTTC. Protein sequence: CASSMAQGFSYEQYF.

This chain connects TRBV18 to TRBJ2-1; D is possibly TRBD2 (5 bases). CDR1 is KGHSH and CDR2 is LQKENI in the germline V gene. The CDR3 is 12 amino acids. V lost 6 bases, J lost 15 bases, and 18 bases lay in between. Here the CDR3 reads CASSPEEARAFF. In DNA form, the CDR3 reads TGTGCCAGCTCGCCGGAGGAGGCCCGGGCGTTCTTC. The whole variable domain, remainder taken from reference TRBV18 and TRBJ2-1, is NAGVMQNPRHLVRRRGQEARLRCSPMKGHSHVYWYRQLPEEGLKFMVYLQKENIIDESGMPKERFSAEFPKEGPSILRIQQVVRGDSAAYFCASSPEEARAFFGPGTRLTVL.